The 19 T cell receptor beta chains listed next were all sequenced from one sample in a study of cytomegalovirus exposure and HLA in healthy donors. Libraries were prepared by immunoSEQ multiplex PCR; TCRdb keeps only in-frame clonotypes and omits some of them. Here the sample spans more than 95,000 clones, about 96% being singletons. Sequencing was carried out using PBMCs. The receptors come from a man between 18 and 35 years old in good health and CMV-seronegative.

This chain connects TRBV5-1 to TRBJ2-1, with 9 positions matching TRBD1. The CDR3 contains 21 residues. J gave up 7 bases and V 4 bases, and 27 bases lay outside the gene matches. Per germline, CDR1 SGHRS and CDR2 YFSETQ. The CDR3 bases are TGCGCCAGCAGCCCGCTGAATGCGGGACAGGGCCTACCTGGAGGGATGAATGAGCAGTTCTTC. It encodes CASSPLNAGQGLPGGMNEQFF.

This rearrangement joins TRBV27 to TRBJ1-2; 10 nucleotides align to TRBD1. V gave up 5 bases and J gave up 3 bases; unmatched junction bases: 9. From germline, CDR1 is MNHEY and CDR2 SMNVEV (reference sequence). This CDR3 is 16 amino acids long. CDR3 nucleotide sequence: TGTGCCAGCAGTGAGTTCCGGGACAGGGGTGACTATGGCTACACCTTC. This sequence encodes CASSEFRDRGDYGYTF.

V and J are TRBV14 and TRBJ2-4; TRBD2 matches 7 bases. The ends lost 3 bases at V and 1 base at J; junction bases unmatched: 6. Germline CDR1 SGHDN, CDR2 FVKESK. CDR3 length equals 16 residues. The CDR3 loop reads CASSQLAAGAKNIQYF. CDR3 bases: TGTGCCAGCAGCCAGCTAGCGGCCGGGGCCAAAAACATTCAGTACTTC.

This chain joins TRBV4-1 and TRBJ1-5; perhaps TRBD1 as D (6 bases). CDR1 and CDR2 from the germline V gene are MGHRA and YSYEKL. Deletions cut 3 bases from V and 0 bases from J, with 12 bases between. There are 16 residues in the CDR3. In nucleotides, the CDR3 is TGCGCCAGCAGCCAGGGGCAGGGGAATAGCAATCAGCCCCAGCATTTT. Translated, it gives CASSQGQGNSNQPQHF.

The chain links TRBV5-8 to TRBJ1-4, with a possible D match to TRBD1 (5 bases). CDR1 is SGHTS, CDR2 YDEGEE, per germline. Trimming took 2 bases from V and 5 from J, leaving 13 bases between them. The CDR3 is made up of 15 amino acids. The CDR3 nucleotides read TGTGCCAGCAGCTTCAGAGACACAGGAAATGAAAAACTGTTTTTT. Encoded protein: CASSFRDTGNEKLFF.

J is TRBJ2-7 and V is TRBV28; the match to TRBD2 covers 8 bases. The V and J ends lost 6 bases and 3 bases, in that order; junction bases with no gene match: 7. Germline assignment: CDR1 MDHEN and CDR2 SYDVKM. CDR3 length: 14 residues. The chain's CDR3 is CASRLSGADYEQYF. CDR3 sequence (DNA): TGTGCCAGCAGGCTTAGCGGGGCCGACTACGAGCAGTACTTC.

The rearrangement joins TRBV28 to TRBJ1-2; no reliable D call. The CDR3 length is 11 residues. V lost 6 bases to trimming and J lost 0 bases, with 2 bases between them. Germline CDR1 MDHEN, CDR2 SYDVKM. The chain's CDR3 is CASSSNYGYTF. CDR3 sequence (DNA): TGTGCCAGCAGCTCTAACTATGGCTACACCTTC.

The chain carries TRBV11-3 and TRBJ2-1; 10 bases fit TRBD2. This CDR3 is built from 16 residues. The ends lost 4 bases at V and 1 base at J; junction bases unmatched: 4. Looked up from germline, CDR1 is SGHNT and CDR2 is YENEEA. CDR3 sequence reads: CASSYTSGTSYNEQFF. The CDR3 DNA reads as TGTGCCAGCAGCTACACTAGCGGGACATCCTACAATGAGCAGTTCTTC.

The rearrangement uses TRBV9 and TRBJ2-3, with 13 bases aligning to TRBD2. The CDR3 has 15 residues. Germline CDR1 is SGDLS and CDR2 is YYNGEE. Unmatched junction bases numbered 4, after V lost 3 bases and J lost 6 bases. CDR3 nucleotide sequence: TGTGCCAGCAGCGAACTAGCGGGAGGGCCCGATACGCAGTATTTT. Amino acids: CASSELAGGPDTQYF.

The chain employs TRBV11-3 and TRBJ2-7; D is uncertain. This CDR3 is built from 15 residues. Trimming took 0 bases from V and 0 from J, leaving 9 bases between them. CDR1 is SGHNT, CDR2 YENEEA, per germline. The CDR3, as DNA: TGTGCCAGCAGCTTAGAGGGCAGTGTCTCCTACGAGCAGTACTTC. Protein sequence: CASSLEGSVSYEQYF. Supplemented by reference TRBV11-3 and TRBJ2-7, the full variable domain reads EAGVVQSPRYKIIEKKQPVAFWCNPISGHNTLYWYLQNLGQGPELLIRYENEEAVDDSQLPKDRFSAERLKGVDSTLKIQPAELGDSAVYLCASSLEGSVSYEQYFGPGTRLTVT.

The chain is built from TRBV9 and TRBJ1-1, with a tentative D call TRBD1 (5 bases). V gave up 0 bases and J gave up 6 bases, with 12 bases separating them. The CDR3 is made up of 14 amino acids. The germline CDR1 and CDR2 sequences are SGDLS and YYNGEE. CDR3 bases: TGTGCCAGCAGCGTAGGTCAGCGGGGCGCTGAAGCTTTCTTT. Its protein product is CASSVGQRGAEAFF.

The rearrangement links TRBV11-3 to TRBJ2-1, with 14 bases fitting TRBD2. Germline trimming cut 7 bases from V and 6 bases from J; bases unmatched to any gene: 17. The CDR3 is 19 residues long. Per the germline V gene, CDR1 is SGHNT and CDR2 is YENEEA. The CDR3 DNA follows: TGTGCCAGCACCCCCTGGCCTGGAACCGGGACTAGCGGGGGCAATGAGCAGTTCTTC. This gives the protein CASTPWPGTGTSGGNEQFF.

This chain links TRBV29-1 with TRBJ2-1; 12 bases match TRBD2. This CDR3 has 18 residues. CDR1 SQVTM and CDR2 ANQGSEA come from the germline V gene. The V gene end was trimmed by 4 bases and the J gene end by 8 bases; junction bases not matched to a gene: 18. The CDR3 nucleotides read TGCAGCGTTGGACCCGGACTAGCGGGATCCTCAGGTGGGGATGAGCAGTTCTTC. Translation gives CSVGPGLAGSSGGDEQFF.

The chain joins TRBV2 to TRBJ2-7; D is undetermined. The ends were cut back, 2 bases at V and 3 bases at J, with 14 bases in the middle. Germline V gene data show CDR1 as SNHLY and CDR2 as FYNNEI. The CDR3 consists of 15 residues. The CDR3 spells CASSELSGPRYEQYF. The CDR3 DNA is TGTGCCAGCAGTGAATTATCGGGTCCACGCTACGAGCAGTACTTC.

The chain recombines TRBV4-3 with TRBJ2-1; 10 bases agree with TRBD2. The CDR3 consists of 15 residues. Germline V gene data show CDR1 as LGHNA and CDR2 as YSLEER. Trimming at V came to 1 base and at J to 7 bases, leaving 4 bases not matched to a gene. DNA for the CDR3: TGCGCCAGCAGCCAAGGGCTAGCGGGAGATAATGAGCAGTTCTTC. Encoded protein: CASSQGLAGDNEQFF.

The genes are TRBV10-3 and TRBJ2-5; no clear D. The CDR3 totals 15 residues. Germline V CDR1 and CDR2: ENHRY, SYGVKD. Trimming removed 0 bases from V and 1 base from J, with 9 bases in between. The CDR3 region has the DNA TGTGCCATCAGTGAGTCGAGTAACTCCCAAGAGACCCAGTACTTC. As protein: CAISESSNSQETQYF.

The genes are TRBV9 and TRBJ2-2; D remains ambiguous. Per the germline V gene, CDR1 is SGDLS and CDR2 is YYNGEE. Deletions cut 4 bases from V and 6 bases from J, with 7 bases between. The CDR3 has 12 amino acids. The CDR3 reads CASSPPAGELFF. As DNA, the CDR3 is TGTGCCAGCAGCCCACCGGCCGGGGAGCTGTTTTTT.

V gene TRBV6-5 combines with J gene TRBJ1-2; no definite D call. Germline values: CDR1 MNHEY, CDR2 SVGAGI. This CDR3 comprises 12 residues. The germline V and J ends were trimmed by 5 bases and 4 bases, with 8 bases remaining between them. For the CDR3, the DNA is TGTGCCAGCAGTGAGAGAGGCTATGGCTACACCTTC. This gives the protein CASSERGYGYTF.

V usage is TRBV7-9 and J usage is TRBJ2-5; TRBD1 agrees at 9 bases. Germline-derived CDR1 and CDR2 are SEHNR and FQNEAQ (reference sequence). J lost 3 bases, V lost 3 bases, and 2 bases had no gene match. The CDR3 contains 14 residues. In nucleotides, the CDR3 is TGTGCCAGCAGCTTGGGACAGGGAGAAGAGACCCAGTACTTC. Its protein product is CASSLGQGEETQYF.